This TCR beta chain was profiled in a study of beta chain features in type 1 diabetes. On the study more broadly: There was similarity between patients and healthy donors in age, gender and cell yields. Examination covered under 120 million sorted cells spanning all samples. The study, taken as a whole, reports: Researchers reported that naive, central memory and Treg TCRB repertoires appeared more similar in patients than in healthy donors.

A note on this clone: The target antigen is unknown.

CDR1 and CDR2 from the germline V gene are SGHNT and YENEEA. CDR3 size: 12 residues. Trimming shortened V by 3 bases and J by 4 bases, and 7 bases separated the two germline ends. Reverse transcribing all isolated RNA meant expressed TCRB transcripts were sequenced. There were about 3.6 million reads on average in the naive, central memory and regulatory T cell samples. Generated by immunoSEQ multiplex PCR, the TCRdb table keeps only in-frame clones and is missing some. The repertoire consists of 250,000 to 300,000 clones, with 8% occurring once and the leading ten covering approximately 0.99%. The clonotype was recovered from a woman under 30 in good health. This chain links TRBV11-3 with TRBJ2-7; no clear D. The sample comprised central memory CD4+ T cells from blood. The CDR3 protein is CASSLIEYEQYF. The CDR3 nucleotides read TGTGCCAGCAGCTTGATAGAATACGAGCAGTACTTC.